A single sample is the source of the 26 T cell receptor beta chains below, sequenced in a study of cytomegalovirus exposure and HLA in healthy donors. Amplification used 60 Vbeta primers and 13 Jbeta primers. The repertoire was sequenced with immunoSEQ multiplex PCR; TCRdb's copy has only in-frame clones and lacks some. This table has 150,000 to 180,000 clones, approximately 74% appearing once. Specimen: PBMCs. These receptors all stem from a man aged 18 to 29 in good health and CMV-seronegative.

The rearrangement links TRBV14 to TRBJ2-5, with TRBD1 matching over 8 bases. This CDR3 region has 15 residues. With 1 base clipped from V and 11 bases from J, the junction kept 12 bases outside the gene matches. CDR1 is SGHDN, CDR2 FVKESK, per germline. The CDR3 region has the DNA TGTGCCAGCAGCCAAGGATGGACAGGGTTGGGGGAGCAGTACTTC. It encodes CASSQGWTGLGEQYF. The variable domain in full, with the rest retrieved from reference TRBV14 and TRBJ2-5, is EAGVTQFPSHSVIEKGQTVTLRCDPISGHDNLYWYRRVMGKEIKFLLHFVKESKQDESGMPNNRFLAERTGGTYSTLKVQPAELEDSGVYFCASSQGWTGLGEQYFGPGTRLLVL.

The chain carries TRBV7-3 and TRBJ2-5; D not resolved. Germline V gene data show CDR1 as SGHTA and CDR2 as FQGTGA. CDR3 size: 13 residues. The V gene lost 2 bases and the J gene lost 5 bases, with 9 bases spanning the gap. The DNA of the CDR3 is TGTGCCAGCAGCTTAGCCACCGGGGAGACCCAGTACTTC. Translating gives CASSLATGETQYF.

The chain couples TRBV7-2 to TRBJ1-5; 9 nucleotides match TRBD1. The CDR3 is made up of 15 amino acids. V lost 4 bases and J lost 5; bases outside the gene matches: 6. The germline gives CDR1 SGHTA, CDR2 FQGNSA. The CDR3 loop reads CASSSTGGHYQPQHF. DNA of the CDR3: TGTGCCAGCAGCTCGACAGGGGGGCATTATCAGCCCCAGCATTTT.

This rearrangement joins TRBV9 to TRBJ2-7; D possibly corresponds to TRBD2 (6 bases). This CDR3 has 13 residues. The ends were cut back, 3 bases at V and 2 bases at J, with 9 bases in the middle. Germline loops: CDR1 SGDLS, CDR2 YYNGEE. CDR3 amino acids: CASSGRLAYEQYF. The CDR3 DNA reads TGTGCCAGCAGCGGCCGACTAGCCTACGAGCAGTACTTC.

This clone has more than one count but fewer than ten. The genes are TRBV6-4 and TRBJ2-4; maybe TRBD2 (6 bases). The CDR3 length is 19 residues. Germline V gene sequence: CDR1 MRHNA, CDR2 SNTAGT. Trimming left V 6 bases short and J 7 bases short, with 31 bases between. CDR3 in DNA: TGTGCCAGCAGGCAAAAGTCTAGAGGAGGGGACGCAAGCCGGAACATTCAGTACTTC. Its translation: CASRQKSRGGDASRNIQYF.

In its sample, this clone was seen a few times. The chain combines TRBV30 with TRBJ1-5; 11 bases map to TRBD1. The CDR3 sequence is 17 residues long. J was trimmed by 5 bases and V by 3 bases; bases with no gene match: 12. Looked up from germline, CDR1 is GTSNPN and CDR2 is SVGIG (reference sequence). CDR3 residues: CAWSQGLDRGLDQPQHF. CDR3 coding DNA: TGTGCCTGGAGCCAAGGTTTGGACAGGGGGCTTGATCAGCCCCAGCATTTT.

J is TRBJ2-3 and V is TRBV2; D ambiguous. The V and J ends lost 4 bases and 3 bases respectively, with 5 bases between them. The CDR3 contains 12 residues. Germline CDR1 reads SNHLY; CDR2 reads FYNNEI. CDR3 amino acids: CASSVRTDTQYF. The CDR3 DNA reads TGTGCCAGCAGTGTCAGGACAGATACGCAGTATTTT.

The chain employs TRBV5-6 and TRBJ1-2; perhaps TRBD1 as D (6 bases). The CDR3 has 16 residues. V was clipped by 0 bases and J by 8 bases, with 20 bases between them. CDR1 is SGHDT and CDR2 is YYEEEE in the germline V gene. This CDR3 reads CASSLDVGGRLRGYTF. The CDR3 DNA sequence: TGTGCCAGCAGCTTGGATGTGGGGGGGCGTTTACGAGGCTACACCTTC.

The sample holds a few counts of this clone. CDR3 residues: CASIAGQGRVGPLHF. DNA of the CDR3: TGTGCCAGCATCGCAGGACAGGGGAGAGTTGGACCCCTCCACTTT. The V gene is TRBV6-5, the J gene TRBJ1-6; 9 bases line up with TRBD1. The J segment lost 12 bases and the V segment lost 7 bases, leaving 13 bases of the junction unmatched. The CDR3 totals 15 residues. The V gene's germline CDR1 is MNHEY and CDR2 SVGAGI.

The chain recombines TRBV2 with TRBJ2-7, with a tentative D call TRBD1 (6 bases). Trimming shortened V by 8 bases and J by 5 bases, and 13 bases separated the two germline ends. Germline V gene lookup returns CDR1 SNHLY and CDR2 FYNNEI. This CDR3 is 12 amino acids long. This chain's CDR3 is CASETGNHEQYV. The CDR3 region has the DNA TGTGCCAGCGAAACAGGGAACCACGAGCAGTACGTC.

The CDR3 loop is CSAHQVYEQYF. The CDR3 DNA is TGCAGTGCTCATCAGGTCTACGAGCAGTACTTC. V and J are TRBV20-1 and TRBJ2-7; no clear D gene. CDR1 DFQATT and CDR2 SNEGSKA come from the germline V gene (reference sequence). The CDR3 extends over 11 amino acids. V was pared by 5 bases and J by 3 bases, with 8 bases between.

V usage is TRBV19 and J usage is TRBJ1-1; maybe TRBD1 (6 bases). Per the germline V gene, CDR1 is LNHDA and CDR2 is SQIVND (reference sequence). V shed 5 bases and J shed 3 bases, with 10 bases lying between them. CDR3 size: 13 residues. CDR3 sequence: CASSPYRDTEAFF. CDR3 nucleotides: TGTGCCAGTAGTCCCTACAGGGACACTGAAGCTTTCTTT.

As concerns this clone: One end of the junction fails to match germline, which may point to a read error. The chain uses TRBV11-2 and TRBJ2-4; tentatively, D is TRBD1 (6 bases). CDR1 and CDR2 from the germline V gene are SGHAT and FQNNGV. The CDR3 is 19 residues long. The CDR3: CASSLDGPEQGLAKNSQYF. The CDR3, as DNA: TGTGCCAGCAGCTTAGATGGCCCGGAACAGGGTCTAGCCAAAAACAGTCAGTACTTC.

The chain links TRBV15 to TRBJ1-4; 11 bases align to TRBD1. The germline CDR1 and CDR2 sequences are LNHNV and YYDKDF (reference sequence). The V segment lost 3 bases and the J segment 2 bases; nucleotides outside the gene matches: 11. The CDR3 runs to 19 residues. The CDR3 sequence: CATSRAGTGGISTNEKLFF. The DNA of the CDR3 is TGTGCCACCAGCAGGGCCGGGACAGGGGGGATAAGTACTAATGAAAAACTGTTTTTT.

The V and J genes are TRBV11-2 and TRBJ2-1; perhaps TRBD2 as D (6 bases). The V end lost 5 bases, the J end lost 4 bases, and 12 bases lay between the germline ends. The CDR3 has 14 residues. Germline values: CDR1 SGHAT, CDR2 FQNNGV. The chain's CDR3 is CASSRPGLYNEQFF. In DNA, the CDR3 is TGTGCCAGCAGCCGGCCGGGACTGTACAATGAGCAGTTCTTC.

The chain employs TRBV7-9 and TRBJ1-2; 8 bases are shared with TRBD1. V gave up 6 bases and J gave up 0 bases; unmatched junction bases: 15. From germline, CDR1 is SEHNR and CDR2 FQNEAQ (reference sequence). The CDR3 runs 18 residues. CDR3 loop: CASRPDLDRGYPNYGYTF. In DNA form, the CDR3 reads TGTGCCAGCAGACCGGACTTAGACAGGGGATATCCTAACTATGGCTACACCTTC.

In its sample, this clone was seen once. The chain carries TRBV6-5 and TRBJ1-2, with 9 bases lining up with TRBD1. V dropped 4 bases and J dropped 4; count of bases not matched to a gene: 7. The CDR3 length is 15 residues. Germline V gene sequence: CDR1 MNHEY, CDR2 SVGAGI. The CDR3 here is CASSSGTGQPYGYTF. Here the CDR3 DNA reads TGTGCCAGCAGTTCCGGGACAGGGCAGCCCTATGGCTACACCTTC.

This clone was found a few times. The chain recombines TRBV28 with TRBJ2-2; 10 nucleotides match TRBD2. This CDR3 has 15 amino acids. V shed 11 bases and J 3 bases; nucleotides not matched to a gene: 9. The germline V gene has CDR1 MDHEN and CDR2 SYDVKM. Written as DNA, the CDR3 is TGTGCCTCCGCGAGCGGGGGGGCCCACACCGGGGAGCTGTTTTTT. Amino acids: CASASGGAHTGELFF.

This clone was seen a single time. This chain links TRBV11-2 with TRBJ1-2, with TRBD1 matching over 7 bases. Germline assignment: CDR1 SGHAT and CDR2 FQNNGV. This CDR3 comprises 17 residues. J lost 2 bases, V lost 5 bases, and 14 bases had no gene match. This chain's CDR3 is CASSLDPDRIPNYGYTF. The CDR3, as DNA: TGTGCCAGCAGCCTGGATCCGGACAGGATTCCAAACTATGGCTACACCTTC. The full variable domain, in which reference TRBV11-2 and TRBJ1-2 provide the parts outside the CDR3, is EAGVAQSPRYKIIEKRQSVAFWCNPISGHATLYWYQQILGQGPKLLIQFQNNGVVDDSQLPKDRFSAERLKGVDSTLKIQPAKLEDSAVYLCASSLDPDRIPNYGYTFGSGTRLTVV.

CDR3 coding DNA: TGTGCCAGCAGTTCGCTACGGGGGGGCTCTGGGGCCAACGTCCTGACTTTC. Protein sequence: CASSSLRGGSGANVLTF. The chain combines TRBV27 with TRBJ2-6, with 8 bases fitting TRBD2. Unmatched junction bases numbered 5, after V lost 4 bases and J lost 0 bases. Per germline, CDR1 MNHEY and CDR2 SMNVEV (reference sequence). This CDR3 spans 17 amino acids. The entire variable domain, with the rest obtained from reference TRBV27 and TRBJ2-6, is as follows: EAQVTQNPRYLITVTGKKLTVTCSQNMNHEYMSWYRQDPGLGLRQIYYSMNVEVTDKGDVPEGYKVSRKEKRNFPLILESPSPNQTSLYFCASSSLRGGSGANVLTFGAGSRLTVL.

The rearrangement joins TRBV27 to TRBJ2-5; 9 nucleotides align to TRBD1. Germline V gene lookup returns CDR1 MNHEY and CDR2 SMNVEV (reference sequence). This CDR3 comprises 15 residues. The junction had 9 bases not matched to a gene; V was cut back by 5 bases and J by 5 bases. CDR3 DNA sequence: TGTGCCAGCAGTCCCTTGGGACAGGGCTTCGAGACCCAGTACTTC. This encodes CASSPLGQGFETQYF.

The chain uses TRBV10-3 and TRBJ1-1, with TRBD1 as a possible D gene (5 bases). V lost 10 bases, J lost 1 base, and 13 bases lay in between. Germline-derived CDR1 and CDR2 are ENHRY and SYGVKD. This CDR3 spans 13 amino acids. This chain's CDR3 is CATFGTANTEAFF. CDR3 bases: TGTGCCACCTTCGGGACTGCGAACACTGAAGCTTTCTTT.

The CDR3 DNA is TGCGCCAGCAGCTTGGGGGACAGGATGGGGGACATTCAGTACTTC. The encoded protein is CASSLGDRMGDIQYF. V is TRBV5-1 and J is TRBJ2-4; TRBD1 aligns across 8 bases. The junction had 7 bases not matched to a gene; V was cut back by 0 bases and J by 8 bases. CDR1 is SGHRS, CDR2 YFSETQ, per germline. The CDR3 totals 15 residues. Filled out from reference TRBV5-1 and TRBJ2-4, the complete variable domain reads KAGVTQTPRYLIKTRGQQVTLSCSPISGHRSVSWYQQTPGQGLQFLFEYFSETQRNKGNFPGRFSGRQFSNSRSEMNVSTLELGDSALYLCASSLGDRMGDIQYFGAGTRLSVL.

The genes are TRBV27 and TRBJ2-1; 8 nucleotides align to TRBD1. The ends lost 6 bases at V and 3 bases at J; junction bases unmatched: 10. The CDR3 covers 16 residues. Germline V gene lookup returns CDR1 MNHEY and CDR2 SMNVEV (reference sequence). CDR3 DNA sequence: TGTGCCAGCAGGCCCCAGGGGGCATTCATCTACAATGAGCAGTTCTTC. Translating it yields CASRPQGAFIYNEQFF.

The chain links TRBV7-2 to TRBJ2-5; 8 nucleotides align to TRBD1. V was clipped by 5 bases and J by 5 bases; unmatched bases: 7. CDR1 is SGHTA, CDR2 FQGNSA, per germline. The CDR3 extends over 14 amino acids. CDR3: CASSAGGWSETQYF. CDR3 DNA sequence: TGTGCCAGCAGCGCAGGGGGCTGGTCGGAGACCCAGTACTTC.

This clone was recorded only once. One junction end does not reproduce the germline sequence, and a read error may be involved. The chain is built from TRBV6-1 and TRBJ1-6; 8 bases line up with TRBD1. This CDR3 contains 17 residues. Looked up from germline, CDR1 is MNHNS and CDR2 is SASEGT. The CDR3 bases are TGTGCCAGCAGTGAAGAATGGACAGGGACAAATAATTTACCCCTCCACTTT. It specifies CASSEEWTGTNNLPLHF.